These 9 T cell receptor beta chains were all obtained from the same sample, sequenced in a study of blood T cells in healthy people across ages. Next came a second PCR, run for about 7 to 12 cycles, which used a sample-barcoded 5' primer along with a J-beta primer mix. Each CDR3 protein is one row after TCRdb ran MiXCR on the 5' RACE reads. Of about 290,000 distinct CDR3 sequences listed, less than 30% are singletons. Sequenced input: blood. The receptors were gathered from a woman in her seventies in good health.

This clonotype was observed at least ten times. The rearrangement links TRBV12-3 or TRBV12-4 to TRBJ2-3; D is perhaps TRBD2 (5 bases). V was cut by 6 bases and J by 0 bases, with 22 bases left in between. The CDR3 runs to 18 residues. The CDR3 DNA is TGTGCCAGCAGCATGCCAGCTAGCCAAAACGGTAGCACAGATACGCAGTATTTT. Its protein is CASSMPASQNGSTDTQYF.

The table lists this clonotype with a few counts. The rearrangement joins TRBV20-1 to TRBJ2-7, with TRBD2 identical over 15 bases. Losses at the gene ends were 5 bases for V and 6 bases for J; bases not matched to a gene: 8. The CDR3 loop spans 15 amino acids. Germline CDR1 DFQATT, CDR2 SNEGSKA (reference sequence). The CDR3 loop reads CSAVTPGLAGGEQYF. The CDR3 DNA follows: TGCAGTGCTGTGACACCGGGACTAGCGGGAGGCGAGCAGTACTTC.

The chain employs TRBV27 and TRBJ2-5; maybe TRBD1 (5 bases). Trimming shortened V by 6 bases and J by 0 bases, and 8 bases separated the two germline ends. The germline V gene has CDR1 MNHEY and CDR2 SMNVEV (reference sequence). This CDR3 is built from 13 residues. The CDR3 region is CASRGADQETQYF. Written as DNA, the CDR3 is TGTGCCAGCAGAGGGGCCGACCAAGAGACCCAGTACTTC.

This chain links TRBV28 with TRBJ1-2; no clear D gene. Looked up from germline, CDR1 is MDHEN and CDR2 is SYDVKM. This CDR3 is built from 11 residues. Trimming pared 8 bases from V and 0 bases from J, leaving 4 bases between. CDR3 in DNA: TGTGCCAGCGGGGCTAACTATGGCTACACCTTC. Amino acids: CASGANYGYTF.

This clonotype was counted a few times. This chain joins TRBV20-1 and TRBJ2-1; 7 bases are shared with TRBD2. Germline V lookup: CDR1 DFQATT, CDR2 SNEGSKA (reference sequence). V gave up 4 bases and J gave up 6 bases; unmatched junction bases: 9. CDR3 length: 14 amino acids. CDR3: CSAKRGSSGNEQFF. The DNA of the CDR3 is TGCAGTGCTAAGCGTGGGTCTAGCGGCAATGAGCAGTTCTTC.

This clonotype was seen repeatedly, ten times or more. The J gene is TRBJ1-2, the V gene TRBV21-1; the table assigns TRBD1, which was not confirmed against the DNA. TRBV21-1 is assigned pseudogene status. This CDR3 comprises 14 residues. For the CDR3, the DNA is TGTGCCAGCAGCAAGACCCGGGACAGGGATGGCTACACCTTC. Encoded protein: CASSKTRDRDGYTF.

This clonotype was detected ten times or more. The chain is built from TRBV7-3 and TRBJ2-1, with 7 nucleotides matching TRBD2. After removal of 2 bases from V and 0 bases from J, the junction contained 4 bases not matched to a gene. The CDR3 runs 16 residues. Germline-derived CDR1 and CDR2 are SGHTA and FQGTGA. CDR3 protein: CASSLRRGSSYNEQFF. The CDR3 DNA is TGTGCCAGCAGCTTACGGCGGGGGAGCTCCTACAATGAGCAGTTCTTC.

V and J are TRBV4-3 and TRBJ2-2, with a tentative D call TRBD2 (5 bases). Trimming pared 0 bases from V and 4 bases from J, leaving 9 bases between. Germline V gene lookup returns CDR1 LGHNA and CDR2 YSLEER. The CDR3 has 15 amino acids. The CDR3 DNA follows: TGCGCCAGCAGCCAAGAAATAGGAGGCACCGGGGAGCTGTTTTTT. Translating gives CASSQEIGGTGELFF.

This clonotype occurred many times. The J gene is TRBJ1-4, the V gene TRBV5-5; 11 nucleotides line up with TRBD1. With V trimmed by 0 bases and J by 8 bases, 6 bases remained unmatched. The CDR3 has 16 amino acids. Germline V CDR1 and CDR2: SGHKS, YYEKEE (reference sequence). The CDR3 here is CASSLAGGTGGEKLFF. The CDR3 DNA sequence: TGTGCCAGCAGCTTGGCCGGTGGGACAGGGGGAGAAAAACTGTTTTTT.